These 5 T cell receptor beta chains came from one sample sequenced in a study of T-cell memory formation after mild COVID-19. Via MiXCR, TCRdb re-called the 5' RACE reads, giving one row per CDR3 protein. The profile covers over 300,000 distinct CDR3 sequences, with about 20% appearing a single time and over 20% taken by the ten largest. Sequencing was carried out using PBMCs or a T cell subset sorted from them (not recorded which). Every receptor here comes from a young man who had mild COVID-19 (a few samples of this study predate the infection). Cell type and time point are not known.

The V call is TRBV7-3, the J call TRBJ2-3; D is possibly TRBD2 (6 bases). CDR1 is SGHTA, CDR2 FQGTGA, per germline. Trimming took 5 bases from V and 0 from J, leaving 9 bases between them. The CDR3 is made up of 14 amino acids. In DNA form, the CDR3 reads TGTGCCAGCAGCCCCGGGACTAGCACAGATACGCAGTATTTT. Its translation: CASSPGTSTDTQYF.

This clonotype showed up just a few times. The CDR3 DNA follows: TGTGCCAGCAGCCCGTTAAGGGGGAACCAAGAGACCCAGTACTTC. This encodes CASSPLRGNQETQYF. V usage is TRBV7-6 and J usage is TRBJ2-5; perhaps TRBD1 as D (6 bases). CDR3 length: 15 residues. The germline V gene encodes CDR1 SGHVS and CDR2 FNYEAQ. With 5 bases removed from V and 0 bases from J, the gap between germline ends came to 13 bases. The whole variable domain, filled in from reference TRBV7-6 and TRBJ2-5, reads GAGVSQSPRYKVTKRGQDVALRCDPISGHVSLYWYRQALGQGPEFLTYFNYEAQQDKSGLPNDRFSAERPEGSISTLTIQRTEQRDSAMYRCASSPLRGNQETQYFGPGTRLLVL.

The V gene is TRBV10-3, the J gene TRBJ1-1, with 7 bases matching TRBD1. The V and J ends lost 9 bases and 4 bases, in that order; junction bases with no gene match: 11. Germline V gene sequence: CDR1 ENHRY, CDR2 SYGVKD. This CDR3 has 14 amino acids. CDR3 sequence: CAISLGQIGTEAFF. CDR3 bases: TGTGCCATTAGCCTGGGACAGATTGGCACTGAAGCTTTCTTT.

The chain carries TRBV25-1 and TRBJ2-7; D is perhaps TRBD1 or TRBD2 (5 bases each). V was clipped by 3 bases and J by 4 bases, with 13 bases between them. This CDR3 has 14 amino acids. CDR1 and CDR2 (germline): MGHDK, SYGVNS. The CDR3 sequence is CASSEAGREYEQYV. CDR3 bases: TGTGCCAGCAGTGAGGCGGGCAGGGAGTACGAGCAGTACGTC.

This clonotype was detected ten times or more. This chain connects TRBV12-3 or TRBV12-4 to TRBJ2-1, with TRBD2 matching over 9 bases. The CDR3 loop spans 14 amino acids. Trimming removed 3 bases from V and 7 bases from J; junction bases left unmatched: 4. DNA of the CDR3: TGTGCCAGCAGTTTTGGCGGGGGGGCGAATGAGCAGTTCTTC. The encoded protein is CASSFGGGANEQFF.